Listed below are T cell receptor beta chains from one sample, sequenced in a study of blood T cell repertoires in COVID-19. Profiling relied on immunoSEQ multiplex PCR, and the TCRdb table lists in-frame clones only, not all of them. Of approximately 82,000 clones in the sample, more than 70% were seen once. The sample comprised peripheral blood. These receptors came from a woman aged 55-69 years with acute or convalescent COVID-19. Each CDR3 is given with its conserved first and last residue.

TRBJ2-7	TRBV7-2	CASSRDHRQGEQYF
TRBJ1-3	TRBV7-2	CASSLQGSGNTIYF
TRBJ2-1	TRBV5-1	CASSLLAGGPLVNEQFF
TRBJ1-2	TRBV7-2	CASSLDGMGGYGYTF
TRBJ2-1	TRBV7-2	CASSFPLGVSYNEQFF
TRBJ2-7	TRBV3-1/TRBV3-2	CASIETGEQYF
TRBJ2-7	TRBV3-1/TRBV3-2	CASSQGGTYEQYF
TRBJ2-7	TRBV21-1	CASSNSLYEQYF
TRBJ2-6	TRBV7-3	CASSSFSGANVLTF
TRBJ1-3	TRBV2	CASSVDRGTGNTIYF
TRBJ1-5	TRBV5-6	CASSLDRDQPQHF
TRBJ2-7	TRBV21-1	CASSNRTGGSYEQYF
TRBJ2-1	TRBV7-7	CASSLGFLDNEQFF
TRBJ2-5	TRBV24-1	CATSEVAEETQYF
TRBJ1-4	TRBV6-5	CATQWSGVGEKLFF
TRBJ1-1	TRBV7-9	CASSLGRPALNTEAFF
TRBJ1-5	TRBV6-5	CASTRRLSANQPQHF
TRBJ1-6	TRBV10-1	CATTGLSDSPLHF
TRBJ2-5	TRBV21-1	CASGGPGPIVGGGGETQYF
TRBJ2-2	TRBV7-3	CASSLGRGPPLTGELFF
TRBJ1-1	TRBV2	CASSAHGRDTEAFF
TRBJ1-4	TRBV5-1	CASSLPGQVGEKLFF
TRBJ1-2	TRBV12-3/TRBV12-4	CASSLAQGYGYTF
TRBJ1-4	TRBV6-1	CASSEAPGQGIEKLFF